The clone carrying this T cell receptor (beta chain) showed up just a few times. Its ends do not fully match the called genes, so a read error is possible. There are 14 residues in the CDR3. Germline CDR1 reads SSHAT; CDR2 reads FNYEAQ (reference sequence). TCRdb processed the 5' RACE reads anew with MiXCR; each CDR3 protein has one entry. The sample holds tens of thousands of distinct CDR3 sequences, under 7.5% seen once. This specimen belongs to a study of early T cells in non-severe SARS-CoV-2 infection. V is TRBV7-7 and J is TRBJ2-1; weak D call: TRBD1 (6 bases). The specimen was whole blood. This sequence was found in an adult who was a healthcare worker with PCR-confirmed SARS-CoV-2 infection or an uninfected control (not recorded which). The CDR3 DNA reads as TGTGCTAGCAGTCGGGACACGCGGCGCAATGAGCAGTTCTTC. Encoded protein: CASSRDTRRNEQFF.